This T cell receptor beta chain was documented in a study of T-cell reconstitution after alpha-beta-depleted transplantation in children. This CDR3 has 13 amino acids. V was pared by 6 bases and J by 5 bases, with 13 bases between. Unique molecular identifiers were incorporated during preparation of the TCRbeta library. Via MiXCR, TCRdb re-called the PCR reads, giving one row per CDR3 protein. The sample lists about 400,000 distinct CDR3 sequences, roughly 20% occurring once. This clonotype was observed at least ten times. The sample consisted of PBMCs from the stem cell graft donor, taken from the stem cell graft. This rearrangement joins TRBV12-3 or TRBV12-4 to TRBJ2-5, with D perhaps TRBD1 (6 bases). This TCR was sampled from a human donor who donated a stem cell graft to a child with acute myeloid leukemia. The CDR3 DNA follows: TGTGCCAGCAGAGGAGTAGACAGGGAGACCCAGTACTTC. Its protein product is CASRGVDRETQYF.